The 7 T cell receptor beta chains given below trace back to one sample, sequenced in a study of response to subunit inactivated influenza vaccine. One entry per CDR3 protein results from TCRdb running MiXCR on the RT-PCR reads. The sample lists approximately 490,000 distinct CDR3 sequences, around 7.7% occurring once. This specimen consisted of PBMCs from blood, obtained approximately 25 months after vaccination. The receptors shown here come from a man between 50 and 69 years old who received an inactivated influenza vaccine.

V and J are TRBV4-1 and TRBJ2-5; 9 bases align to TRBD1. V shed 4 bases and J 5 bases; nucleotides not matched to a gene: 8. Germline CDR1 is MGHRA and CDR2 is YSYEKL. The CDR3 runs 15 residues. The CDR3 reads CASSLTGGAFETQYF. CDR3 bases: TGCGCCAGCAGCCTCACAGGGGGCGCGTTTGAGACCCAGTACTTC.

This clonotype was observed a few times. The chain employs TRBV12-3 or TRBV12-4 and TRBJ2-7; TRBD2 matches at 10 bases. V lost 5 bases, J lost 2 bases, and 6 bases stayed unmatched. The CDR3 runs to 15 residues. CDR3 sequence: CASSDPSGGAYEQYF. The CDR3 bases are TGTGCCAGCAGTGACCCAAGCGGGGGGGCCTACGAGCAGTACTTC.

This clonotype was observed a handful of times. This chain joins TRBV28 and TRBJ1-2; 9 bases map to TRBD1. Germline-derived CDR1 and CDR2 are MDHEN and SYDVKM. Trimming at V came to 4 bases and at J to 4 bases, leaving 4 bases not matched to a gene. CDR3 size: 14 residues. The chain's CDR3 is CASSSRTGVYGYTF. Written as DNA, the CDR3 is TGTGCCAGCAGTTCCCGGACAGGGGTCTATGGCTACACCTTC.

This clonotype showed up just a few times. The V and J genes are TRBV6-5 and TRBJ1-5, with D unresolved. Trimming took off 2 bases at V and 1 base at J, with 6 bases between the two ends. CDR3 size: 14 residues. CDR1 is MNHEY, CDR2 SVGAGI, per germline. Written as DNA, the CDR3 is TGTGCCAGCAGTTACATGTCGAGCAATCAGCCCCAGCATTTT. The encoded protein is CASSYMSSNQPQHF.

This clonotype was counted a few times. V gene TRBV20-1 combines with J gene TRBJ2-7, with D perhaps matching TRBD2 (6 bases). This CDR3 spans 15 amino acids. Germline V gene lookup returns CDR1 DFQATT and CDR2 SNEGSKA (reference sequence). Deletions cut 0 bases from V and 0 bases from J, with 12 bases between. CDR3 DNA: TGCAGTGCTAGAGAGAATTTGCGGGGCTCCTACGAGCAGTACTTC. Amino acids: CSARENLRGSYEQYF.

With respect to this clonotype: This could be a read error, since a much larger clone is one nucleotide away. The chain couples TRBV20-1 to TRBJ2-7; the match to TRBD2 covers 12 bases. Germline V gene lookup returns CDR1 DFQATT and CDR2 SNEGSKA (reference sequence). V was pared by 5 bases and J by 5 bases, with 10 bases of the junction left unmatched. This CDR3 has 15 residues. The CDR3 loop reads CSAETSGGLSHEQYF. CDR3 nucleotides: TGCAGTGCTGAGACTAGCGGGGGCCTTTCCCACGAGCAGTACTTC.

This clonotype was observed a few times. This chain uses TRBV6-5 with TRBJ1-5, with no clear D. In germline, CDR1 is MNHEY, CDR2 SVGAGI. The V end lost 0 bases, the J end lost 6 bases, and 6 bases lay between the germline ends. This CDR3 contains 13 residues. CDR3 sequence (DNA): TGTGCCAGCAGTTACTCAGGGAGTCAGCCCCAGCATTTT. It codes for CASSYSGSQPQHF.